This T cell receptor beta chain is from a study of T cells in Graves' hyperthyroidism and ophthalmopathy (dated by TCRdb to about 2019). Concerning the study at large: Peripheral blood samples were taken at the time of initial diagnosis, prior to any treatment. To identify TCR V-J signatures that set the groups apart, the researchers used a discovery cohort of 100 or so patients, made up of under 50 with Graves' ophthalmopathy and about 60 with stable Graves' hyperthyroidism. An independent validation cohort of fewer than 20 hyperthyroidism patients and about 15 patients who later progressed to ophthalmopathy tested prospective prediction of ophthalmopathy. For training and testing, the 100 or so patients in the discovery cohort were randomly divided in a 7:3 ratio. In addition, the study compared T-cell repertoires in thyroid tissue and in blood from a handful of Graves' hyperthyroidism patients. After sampling, hyperthyroidism patients received methimazole starting at 30 mg daily, and ophthalmopathy patients received high-dose intravenous methylprednisolone. According to the paper, TCR Vbeta CDR3 sequencing was carried out on 135 peripheral blood samples, which came from under 50 ophthalmopathy, 75 or so hyperthyroidism and roughly 17 progressor patients.

Ophthalmopathy patients had moderately to severely active disease, Clinical Activity Score of at least 3, NOSPECS grade of at least 4, and duration under 3 months. The study excluded patients with uncontrolled infections, other autoimmune diseases, pregnancy or lactation. Diagnoses were based on clinical symptoms, serum thyroxine and TRAb, thyroid ultrasound and orbital computed tomography. PBMCs were separated from approximately 10 ml of fresh peripheral blood using Ficoll-Paque density gradient centrifugation. Total RNA was extracted using Trizol reagent, and RNA quality was assessed on an Agilent 2100 Bioanalyzer. The germline V gene supplies CDR1 SGHRS and CDR2 YFSETQ. The CDR3, from cysteine to phenylalanine, totals 14 residues. Only the CDR3 part of the read is kept: 42 bases, read in frame from the first base. Compared with germline, V lacks 4 bases and J lacks 6 bases; bases without a gene match: 5.

TCR beta CDR3 regions were amplified from RNA transcripts. The first round of RT-PCR for the TCR CDR3 was performed with the HTBI primer set and the Qiagen OneStep RT-PCR kit. The libraries were constructed in a second round of multiplex PCR and then size-selected and purified. The libraries were sequenced on an Illumina HiSeq2000 using paired-end 100 bp reads. In the paper's pipeline: SOAPnuke was used to process the raw data, throwing out any read that contained adapters or uncalled bases, had a mean Phred below 15, or lacked an exact constant-primer or identifier match. High-quality paired reads were merged with COPE v1.2.5, and unique nucleotide sequences were defined as clonotypes. MiTCR v1.1 was used to align clonotypes to the IMGT TRBV, TRBD and TRBJ reference segments. The analysis included only V-J combinations with a frequency above 0.0001, which together covered 98% to 99.2% of the repertoires. A TCS score was defined as the ratio between F50 (clonal expansion) and ExV (chaos), using BLOSUM62-based TCRdist between CDR3 peptides within each V-J. Welch's t-statistics and random forest reduced roughly 500 V-J features to 10 to 15, which were used in a naive Bayes classifier (R e1071). TCRdb passed the public sequencing reads through fastp at Q25 and MiXCR, retaining productive beta sequences. Every entry covers one CDR3 protein and lists the most common genes and DNA from its rows. The V and J calls reflect TCRdb's pipeline rather than the authors' work. The sample table lists some 580,000 distinct CDR3 sequences, 16% of them with a count of one. The ten top clones hold roughly 3.3% of the sample.

In this sample, this clonotype turned up many times. Its antigen remains unidentified. No base qualities exist here, and no much larger clone lies one base off it. General findings and caveats noted by the study authors: In cross-validation, a model built on a 13 V-J signature told ophthalmopathy apart from stable hyperthyroidism with approximately 90% sensitivity and about 81% specificity, and in testing the same model reached 80%/75%. No statistical method was used to fix the sample size in advance, and group allocation was not hidden from the investigators. In validation, the model predicted progression to ophthalmopathy with 55% to 71% sensitivity and roughly 72% specificity, a median of 6.5 months before onset. Most expanded thyroid clonotypes (frequency above 0.001) were also detected in blood, a finding suggesting that blood repertoires may reflect thyroid immune responses.

The chain is assembled from TRBV5-1 and TRBJ1-2, and 11 bases in between align with TRBD1. This receptor was identified in a middle-aged woman with Graves' ophthalmopathy. Input material: blood. The nucleotides read TGCGCCAGCAGCGAACCGGGACAGGGGGATGGCTACACCTTC. It codes for CASSEPGQGDGYTF.